This T cell receptor beta chain was sequenced in a study of shared clonotypes between healthy human individuals. Using immunoSEQ multiplex PCR, the repertoire was profiled, and TCRdb retains in-frame clones only, with some absent. Here the sample spans under 2,000,000 clones, around 96% being singletons. Findings and caveats of the study: In contrast to clonotypes shared by all four donors, non-shared clonotypes had lower generation probabilities. Clonotype sharing among donors likely depends on sequencing depth.

In regard to this clone: Its antigen remains unknown.

There are 17 residues in the CDR3. Per the germline V gene, CDR1 is SGHTA and CDR2 is FQGNSA. Unmatched junction bases numbered 18, after V lost 5 bases and J lost 6 bases. The naive CD8 population came from CD45RO-negative cells selected for CCR7, without terminally differentiated effector memory CD45RA+ cells. Every donor, a Caucasian adult, lived in Nashville, Tennessee. The rearrangement uses TRBV7-2 and TRBJ1-2; 7 bases align to TRBD1. The receptor's source is a man between 18 and 35 years old in good health. The sample comprised naive CD8+ T cells sorted from blood. The chain's CDR3 is CASSPWHRTGASNGYTF. In DNA form, the CDR3 reads TGTGCCAGCAGCCCTTGGCACCGAACAGGGGCTTCAAATGGCTACACCTTC. Together with reference TRBV7-2 and TRBJ1-2, the CDR3 gives the full variable domain: GAGVSQSPSNKVTEKGKDVELRCDPISGHTALYWYRQSLGQGLEFLIYFQGNSAPDKSGLPSDRFSAERTGGSVSTLTIQRTQQEDSAVYLCASSPWHRTGASNGYTFGSGTRLTVV.